The clone carrying this T cell receptor beta chain counts as medium-sized. The CDR3 is 15 residues long. V shed 2 bases and J shed 3 bases, with 10 bases lying between them. Germline-derived CDR1 and CDR2 are MNHNY and SVGAGI (reference sequence). Clones were sequenced by immunoSEQ multiplex PCR, and TCRdb holds only the in-frame ones, with some missing. There are 3,500 or so clones in the sample; 60% to 85% occur only once, and about 8.3% lies in the top ten. The data are from a study of tumor-infiltrating lymphocytes in localized non-small cell lung cancer. This sequence joins TRBV6-6 and TRBJ2-2; perhaps TRBD2 as D (5 bases). The receptor was derived from a human donor with non-small cell lung cancer. Sequences were obtained from uninvolved lung tissue not adjacent to the tumor. In DNA, the CDR3 is TGTGCCAGCAGTTACGAGAGCGGTTACACCGGGGAGCTGTTTTTT. It specifies CASSYESGYTGELFF.